Detailed here is one TCR beta chain. The sample comes from a study of shared T cell receptors in the human thymus. Libraries were prepared by immunoSEQ multiplex PCR; TCRdb keeps only in-frame clonotypes and omits some of them. Of hundreds of thousands of clones listed, 70% to 90% are singletons. Germline CDR1 is ENHRY and CDR2 is SYGVKD. The CDR3 has 12 residues. The V end lost 6 bases, the J end lost 8 bases, and 8 bases lay between the germline ends. This sample also belongs to another study, concerning human thymus T cells.

This rearrangement joins TRBV10-3 to TRBJ1-6; perhaps TRBD1 as D (5 bases). The source is a boy under three years old with a congenital heart defect. The sample was thymocytes. CDR3: CAIRSQDSPLHF. CDR3 nucleotide sequence: TGTGCCATCAGGTCACAGGATTCACCCCTCCACTTT.